This TCR beta chain was sequenced during a study of human T cells and chemical hapten exposure. Study-wide background: Skin on the upper inner arm, roughly 2 cm by roughly 2 cm in size, was sensitized with 2% DPC. Whole-study findings and limits: Patch test score was positively correlated with the counts of TCRs that had expanded at PT1.

V lost 1 base to trimming and J lost 1 base, with 17 bases between them. Germline assignment: CDR1 LGHDT and CDR2 YNNKEL (reference sequence). This CDR3 has 18 residues. Time point indicated: patch test 3, about 24 weeks after DPC sensitization. Treatment of the sample: therapeutic diphenylcyclopropenone sensitization with weekly scalp DPC. At patch-test visits, sampling came before the patch test. Single cDNA molecules in the library carried unique molecular identifiers attached during preparation. TCRdb passed the RACE reads through MiXCR, listing each CDR3 protein once. The repertoire includes 90,000 to 110,000 distinct CDR3 sequences, nearly 35% of them detected once, and 2.5% to 3.5% sits in the top ten. A note on this clonotype: The target antigen is unknown.

The source of this sequence is a man in his forties with alopecia areata. Some clones in this sample may be carry-over from other donors' samples. This chain links TRBV3-1 with TRBJ1-3; TRBD1 might be the D (6 bases). Source: whole blood, taken in connection with sensitization to the hapten diphenylcyclopropenone (DPC). In DNA form, the CDR3 reads TGTGCCAGCAGCCAAGTTTCCCCCAGGGGTGGATCTGGAAACACCATATATTTT. It specifies CASSQVSPRGGSGNTIYF.